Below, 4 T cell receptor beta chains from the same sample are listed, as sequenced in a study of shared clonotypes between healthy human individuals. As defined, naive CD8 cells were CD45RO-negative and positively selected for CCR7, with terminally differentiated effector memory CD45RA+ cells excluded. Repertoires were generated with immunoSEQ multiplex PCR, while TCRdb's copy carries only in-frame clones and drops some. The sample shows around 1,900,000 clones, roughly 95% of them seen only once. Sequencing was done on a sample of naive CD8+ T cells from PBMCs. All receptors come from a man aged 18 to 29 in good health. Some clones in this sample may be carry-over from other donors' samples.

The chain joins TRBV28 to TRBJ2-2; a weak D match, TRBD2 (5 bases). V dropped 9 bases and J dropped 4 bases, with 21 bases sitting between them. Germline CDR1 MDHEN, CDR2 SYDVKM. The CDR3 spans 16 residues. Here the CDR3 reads CASTSLAERATGELFF. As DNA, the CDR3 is TGTGCCAGTACTTCTCTAGCTGAACGCGCCACCGGGGAGCTGTTTTTT. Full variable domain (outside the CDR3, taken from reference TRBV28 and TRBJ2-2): DVKVTQSSRYLVKRTGEKVFLECVQDMDHENMFWYRQDPGLGLRLIYFSYDVKMKEKGDIPEGYSVSREKKERFSLILESASTNQTSMYLCASTSLAERATGELFFGEGSRLTVL.

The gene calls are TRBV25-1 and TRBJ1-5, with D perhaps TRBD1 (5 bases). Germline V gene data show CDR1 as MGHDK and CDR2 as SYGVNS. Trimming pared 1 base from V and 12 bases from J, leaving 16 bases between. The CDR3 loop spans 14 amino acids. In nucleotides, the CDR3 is TGTGCCAGCAGTGAATGGGGGTCCCCCGGGGACCAGCATTTT. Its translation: CASSEWGSPGDQHF.

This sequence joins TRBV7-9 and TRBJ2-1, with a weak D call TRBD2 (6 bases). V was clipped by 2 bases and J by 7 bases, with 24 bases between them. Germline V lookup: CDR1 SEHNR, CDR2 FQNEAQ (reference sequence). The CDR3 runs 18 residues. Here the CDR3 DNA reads TGTGCCAGCAGCTTAAGGGGCGGGAACCACACACTTGATAATGAGCAGTTCTTC. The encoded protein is CASSLRGGNHTLDNEQFF. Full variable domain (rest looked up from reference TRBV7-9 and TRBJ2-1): DTGVSQNPRHKITKRGQNVTFRCDPISEHNRLYWYRQTLGQGPEFLTYFQNEAQLEKSRLLSDRFSAERPKGSFSTLEIQRTEQGDSAMYLCASSLRGGNHTLDNEQFFGPGTRLTVL.

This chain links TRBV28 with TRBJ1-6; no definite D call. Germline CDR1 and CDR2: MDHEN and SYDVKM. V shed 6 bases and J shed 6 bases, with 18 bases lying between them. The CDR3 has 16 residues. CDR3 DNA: TGTGCCAGCAGCTTACCCGACGGAGGTCTTAATTCACCCCTCCACTTT. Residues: CASSLPDGGLNSPLHF.